These 22 T cell receptor beta chains originate from one sample sequenced in a study of control samples from healthy donors and cancer patients. This table comes from immunoSEQ multiplex PCR, and its TCRdb copy is limited to in-frame clones, with some not included. The sample lists about 98,000 clones, about 91% occurring once. Sequencing was done on a sample of blood. The receptors shown here come from a woman under 30 in good health.

V usage is TRBV10-1 and J usage is TRBJ2-3, with 8 bases matching TRBD1. The tail of the sequence fits TRBJ1-5 better, so the J call may be wrong. The CDR3 spans 15 residues. Germline V gene lookup returns CDR1 WNHNN and CDR2 SYGVQD (reference sequence). The CDR3 region is CASSVGTGGRAPQHF. As DNA, the CDR3 is TGCGCCAGCAGTGTCGGGACAGGCGGGAGGGCCCCCCAGCATTTT.

The rearrangement uses TRBV11-2 and TRBJ2-7; D unclear. Germline V lookup: CDR1 SGHAT, CDR2 FQNNGV. V was pared by 1 base and J by 2 bases, with 15 bases between. The CDR3 extends over 16 amino acids. CDR3 loop: CASSLAGQGSAYEQYF. For the CDR3, the DNA is TGTGCCAGCAGCTTAGCCGGGCAAGGAAGCGCCTACGAGCAGTACTTC.

This rearrangement joins TRBV30 to TRBJ1-3; D is undetermined. This CDR3 region has 15 residues. Germline V gene sequence: CDR1 GTSNPN, CDR2 SVGIG (reference sequence). Trimming removed 5 bases at V and 0 bases at J, with 14 bases between. The CDR3 DNA reads as TGTGCCTGGGCCTTGGCTCTCCCCTCTGGAAACACCATATATTTT. Its protein is CAWALALPSGNTIYF.

The V call is TRBV5-4, the J call TRBJ2-7, with 10 bases aligning to TRBD1. The trim removed 4 bases at V and 3 bases at J, leaving 7 bases unmatched. The CDR3 is 15 residues long. Looked up from germline, CDR1 is SGHNT and CDR2 is YYREEE (reference sequence). CDR3: CASSNRDRGVYEQYF. CDR3 in DNA: TGTGCCAGCAGCAACCGGGACAGGGGTGTCTACGAGCAGTACTTC.

The chain combines TRBV7-9 with TRBJ1-2; D is undetermined. The germline CDR1 and CDR2 sequences are SEHNR and FQNEAQ (reference sequence). This CDR3 is built from 15 residues. The V end was cut by 4 bases, the J end by 4 bases, with 16 bases between. CDR3 in amino acids: CASSSEGRLTYGYTF. CDR3 coding DNA: TGTGCCAGCAGCTCGGAGGGCCGGCTGACCTATGGCTACACCTTC.

The chain has TRBV7-2 and TRBJ2-2; TRBD1 is a possible D gene (5 bases). Per the germline V gene, CDR1 is SGHTA and CDR2 is FQGNSA. The CDR3 loop spans 18 amino acids. Trimming cost V 4 bases and J 1 base, with 19 bases left between them. The DNA for the CDR3 is TGTGCCAGCAGCTCTAGGCCCAGGGTGTGGTGGAACACCGGGGAGCTGTTTTTT. Its translation: CASSSRPRVWWNTGELFF.

The genes are TRBV30 and TRBJ2-1; 7 nucleotides align to TRBD2. The V gene end was trimmed by 2 bases and the J gene end by 3 bases; junction bases not matched to a gene: 7. Germline CDR1 is GTSNPN and CDR2 is SVGIG (reference sequence). The CDR3 sequence is 15 residues long. The CDR3 spells CAWSLAEAFYNEQFF. The CDR3 nucleotides read TGTGCCTGGAGTCTAGCGGAAGCTTTCTACAATGAGCAGTTCTTC.

The chain uses TRBV6-5 and TRBJ2-3; D is undetermined. Germline-derived CDR1 and CDR2 are MNHEY and SVGAGI. Trimming left V 6 bases short and J 0 bases short, with 13 bases between. The CDR3 extends over 15 amino acids. The CDR3 nucleotides read TGTGCCAGCAGGACCGTCGGAGCTAGCACAGATACGCAGTATTTT. This translates into CASRTVGASTDTQYF.

The chain uses TRBV9 and TRBJ1-1, with D perhaps TRBD1 (5 bases). Trimming removed 0 bases from V and 1 base from J, with 7 bases in between. This CDR3 contains 14 residues. The germline gives CDR1 SGDLS, CDR2 YYNGEE. As DNA, the CDR3 is TGTGCCAGCAGCGTAGCAGGGCAGAACACTGAAGCTTTCTTT. Translated: CASSVAGQNTEAFF.

In its sample, this clone was seen once. This chain joins TRBV5-4 and TRBJ2-5; TRBD2 matches 9 bases. This CDR3 region has 15 residues. The V and J ends lost 6 bases and 5 bases, in that order; junction bases with no gene match: 11. Germline loops: CDR1 SGHNT, CDR2 YYREEE (reference sequence). The CDR3: CASTYSGGPRETQYF. CDR3 in DNA: TGTGCCAGCACATATAGCGGGGGCCCCCGGGAGACCCAGTACTTC.

The chain links TRBV2 to TRBJ1-1; 7 bases align to TRBD1. The V and J ends lost 5 bases and 6 bases, in that order; junction bases with no gene match: 6. Germline CDR1 SNHLY, CDR2 FYNNEI. This CDR3 has 13 amino acids. CDR3 in DNA: TGTGCCAGCAGTACACAGGGGATCGCTGAAGCTTTCTTT. Its protein is CASSTQGIAEAFF.

The chain recombines TRBV19 with TRBJ2-4; possibly TRBD2 for D (6 bases). The length of the CDR3 is 16 residues. V shed 5 bases and J shed 0 bases, with 14 bases lying between them. Germline values: CDR1 LNHDA, CDR2 SQIVND (reference sequence). Written as DNA, the CDR3 is TGTGCCAGTAGTGGGGGGTGGTCCTTAGCCAAAAACATTCAGTACTTC. Protein: CASSGGWSLAKNIQYF.

The CDR3 region is CASSRQGAFYEQYF. The CDR3 nucleotides are TGTGCCAGCAGTCGACAGGGGGCTTTCTACGAGCAGTACTTC. The genes are TRBV6-5 and TRBJ2-7, with 10 nucleotides matching TRBD1. This CDR3 is built from 14 residues. Germline lookup yields CDR1 MNHEY and CDR2 SVGAGI. Trimming at V came to 5 bases and at J to 3 bases, leaving 4 bases not matched to a gene.

The rearrangement joins TRBV7-2 to TRBJ2-1, with 12 bases matching TRBD2. Trimming took 5 bases from V and 2 from J; bases not matched to a gene: 10. The CDR3 totals 18 residues. Germline V gene sequence: CDR1 SGHTA, CDR2 FQGNSA. CDR3 DNA sequence: TGTGCCAGCAGCCGCCGACTAGCGGGAGAGCCCCCCTACAATGAGCAGTTCTTC. Translated: CASSRRLAGEPPYNEQFF. Filled out from reference TRBV7-2 and TRBJ2-1, the complete variable domain reads GAGVSQSPSNKVTEKGKDVELRCDPISGHTALYWYRQSLGQGLEFLIYFQGNSAPDKSGLPSDRFSAERTGGSVSTLTIQRTQQEDSAVYLCASSRRLAGEPPYNEQFFGPGTRLTVL.

The chain uses TRBV19 and TRBJ2-6; TRBD1 aligns across 9 bases. Germline V CDR1 and CDR2: LNHDA, SQIVND (reference sequence). V lost 3 bases to trimming and J lost 0 bases; unmatched junction nucleotides: 6. The CDR3 sequence is 18 residues long. The CDR3 is CASSIPPGQGSGANVLTF. The CDR3 coding sequence is TGTGCCAGTAGTATCCCCCCGGGACAGGGCTCTGGGGCCAACGTCCTGACTTTC.

The table lists this clone with a few counts. This chain joins TRBV27 and TRBJ2-2, with 8 bases lining up with TRBD2. The CDR3 is 15 residues long. Germline-derived CDR1 and CDR2 are MNHEY and SMNVEV (reference sequence). V dropped 0 bases and J dropped 5; count of bases not matched to a gene: 2. The CDR3 DNA follows: TGTGCCAGCAGTTTATCGGGCGGGAGGACCGGGGAGCTGTTTTTT. Translation: CASSLSGGRTGELFF.

The rearrangement uses TRBV27 and TRBJ1-4; D call uncertain. Trimming removed 2 bases at V and 0 bases at J, with 7 bases between. This CDR3 contains 15 residues. CDR1 is MNHEY, CDR2 SMNVEV, per germline (reference sequence). CDR3 sequence reads: CASSLTHATNEKLFF. CDR3 in DNA: TGTGCCAGCAGTTTAACGCATGCAACTAATGAAAAACTGTTTTTT.

V is TRBV6-9 and J is TRBJ2-2; 8 bases are a match to TRBD2. Germline CDR1 MNHGY, CDR2 SVAAGI. V was clipped by 0 bases and J by 4 bases; unmatched bases: 4. The CDR3 is 16 residues long. The CDR3 DNA is TGTGCCAGCAGTTATTCGAAGCGGGAGAGCACCGGGGAGCTGTTTTTT. Protein product: CASSYSKRESTGELFF.

This chain uses TRBV7-2 with TRBJ2-6; 10 bases are shared with TRBD2. With 2 bases clipped from V and 2 bases from J, the junction kept 6 bases outside the gene matches. CDR3 length: 18 amino acids. Germline-derived CDR1 and CDR2 are SGHTA and FQGNSA. This chain's CDR3 is CASSLHLAGVAGANVLTF. CDR3 bases: TGTGCCAGCAGCTTACACCTAGCGGGAGTAGCTGGGGCCAACGTCCTGACTTTC.

This clone has only one observation. The chain links TRBV5-4 to TRBJ1-1; D ambiguous. Germline V gene data show CDR1 as SGHNT and CDR2 as YYREEE (reference sequence). Between the trimmed V and J ends, which lost 0 bases and 1 base, there was a span of 10 bases. This CDR3 is built from 15 residues. The DNA of the CDR3 is TGTGCCAGCAGCTTGGTACCGGGGTGGAACACTGAAGCTTTCTTT. Translation: CASSLVPGWNTEAFF.

This chain connects TRBV5-6 to TRBJ2-7; tentatively, D is TRBD1 (5 bases). Germline CDR1 reads SGHDT; CDR2 reads YYEEEE. This CDR3 spans 16 amino acids. Trimming pared 3 bases from V and 2 bases from J, leaving 18 bases between. The chain's CDR3 is CASSSLGPTAAYEQYF. The CDR3 DNA is TGTGCCAGCAGCTCCCTCGGACCGACAGCAGCCTACGAGCAGTACTTC.

Of note for this clone: Other nucleotide sequences in the sample specify the same CDR3. CDR3 region: CASSLAGGPYEQYF. CDR3 in DNA: TGTGCCAGCAGCTTAGCGGGAGGGCCGTACGAGCAGTACTTC. This rearrangement joins TRBV11-2 to TRBJ2-7; TRBD2 matches at 8 bases. Looked up from germline, CDR1 is SGHAT and CDR2 is FQNNGV. The V gene end was trimmed by 1 base and the J gene end by 4 bases; junction bases not matched to a gene: 3. The CDR3 covers 14 residues. Full variable domain (remainder filled in from reference TRBV11-2 and TRBJ2-7): EAGVAQSPRYKIIEKRQSVAFWCNPISGHATLYWYQQILGQGPKLLIQFQNNGVVDDSQLPKDRFSAERLKGVDSTLKIQPAKLEDSAVYLCASSLAGGPYEQYFGPGTRLTVT.